Below, 25 T cell receptor beta chains from the same sample are listed, as sequenced in a study of blood T cell repertoires in COVID-19. Only in-frame clones appear in the TCRdb table, and some are missing; sequencing was by immunoSEQ multiplex PCR. The sample yields 50,000 to 75,000 clones, roughly nine tenths seen once. The sequenced sample consisted of peripheral blood. Every receptor here comes from a human donor in a cohort sampled during active COVID-19.

V and J are TRBV30 and TRBJ2-7; TRBD1 matches at 8 bases. This CDR3 is 15 amino acids long. CDR1 GTSNPN and CDR2 SVGIG come from the germline V gene (reference sequence). J lost 3 bases, V lost 6 bases, and 13 bases had no gene match. CDR3 loop: CACGPGTGLFYEQYF. For the CDR3, the DNA is TGTGCCTGCGGACCGGGGACAGGTCTTTTCTACGAGCAGTACTTC.

The chain recombines TRBV10-3 with TRBJ2-7, with TRBD2 matching 8 bases. The germline V gene encodes CDR1 ENHRY and CDR2 SYGVKD. The V gene end was trimmed by 7 bases and the J gene end by 5 bases; junction bases not matched to a gene: 7. CDR3 length: 13 residues. CDR3 loop: CAIKSGSINEQYF. CDR3 DNA: TGTGCCATCAAGAGCGGGAGTATCAACGAGCAGTACTTC.

The gene calls are TRBV23-1 and TRBJ2-7, with 9 bases aligning to TRBD2. Being an ORF, TRBV23-1 has a function that is uncertain. CDR3 size: 15 residues. V gave up 3 bases and J gave up 1 base; unmatched junction bases: 4. The CDR3 region is CASSHWTSASYEQYF. In nucleotides, the CDR3 is TGCGCCAGCAGTCACTGGACTAGCGCTTCCTACGAGCAGTACTTC.

J is TRBJ2-2 and V is TRBV28; D unresolved. The CDR3 totals 14 residues. Trimming stripped 5 bases from V and 4 bases from J, with 11 bases between. CDR1 is MDHEN, CDR2 SYDVKM, per germline. As DNA, the CDR3 is TGTGCCAGCAGTCCCCCCTCCCGCACCGGGGAGCTGTTTTTT. Its translation is CASSPPSRTGELFF.

For the CDR3, the DNA is TGTGCCAGCAGCTTAGCACGGGATACGCAGTATTTT. This sequence encodes CASSLARDTQYF. The V gene is TRBV7-2, the J gene TRBJ2-3; unclear D gene. CDR3 length: 12 amino acids. The germline V gene has CDR1 SGHTA and CDR2 FQGNSA. The ends were cut back, 0 bases at V and 6 bases at J, with 4 bases in the middle.

By share, this clone counts as large. V is TRBV4-3 and J is TRBJ2-7; D remains ambiguous. The V end was cut by 1 base, the J end by 3 bases, with 10 bases between. The CDR3 length is 14 residues. CDR1 and CDR2 (germline): LGHNA, YSLEER. CDR3 in DNA: TGCGCCAGCAGCCAAGGTCTACGGGTCTACGAGCAGTACTTC. Protein: CASSQGLRVYEQYF.

The genes are TRBV6-5 and TRBJ1-2, with D possibly matching TRBD1 (5 bases). CDR3 length: 15 residues. Germline CDR1 MNHEY, CDR2 SVGAGI. Trimming shortened V by 2 bases and J by 0 bases, and 10 bases separated the two germline ends. CDR3 in amino acids: CASSYGAASNYGYTF. DNA for the CDR3: TGTGCCAGCAGTTACGGGGCAGCCTCTAACTATGGCTACACCTTC.

In this sample, this clone turned up once. V is TRBV2 and J is TRBJ1-2; TRBD1 matches at 11 bases. Germline loops: CDR1 SNHLY, CDR2 FYNNEI. With V trimmed by 5 bases and J by 7 bases, 3 bases remained unmatched. This CDR3 comprises 13 residues. Here the CDR3 DNA reads TGTGCCAGCAGTCCCGGGACAGGGGGTGGCTACACCTTC. This codes for CASSPGTGGGYTF.

For this clone: Other DNA sequences in the same sample also yield this CDR3. This chain joins TRBV9 and TRBJ1-5; TRBD1 matches 10 bases. In germline, CDR1 is SGDLS, CDR2 YYNGEE. This CDR3 region has 16 residues. After removal of 4 bases from V and 3 bases from J, the junction contained 7 bases not matched to a gene. In DNA, the CDR3 is TGTGCCAGCAGCCCGGGGACAGGGGCCCTCAATCAGCCCCAGCATTTT. Its protein is CASSPGTGALNQPQHF.

The V and J genes are TRBV10-3 and TRBJ1-1; 8 bases align to TRBD1. The CDR3 spans 13 residues. Germline-derived CDR1 and CDR2 are ENHRY and SYGVKD. The trim removed 7 bases at V and 4 bases at J, leaving 5 bases unmatched. The CDR3 DNA is TGTGCCATCACAGCCGACAGGGGCACTGAAGCTTTCTTT. Residues: CAITADRGTEAFF.

The CDR3 coding sequence is TGTGCCAGCAGCCGGCCCGGAGACTCCTACGAGCAGTACTTC. It specifies CASSRPGDSYEQYF. J is TRBJ2-7 and V is TRBV5-5, with D unclear. The CDR3 covers 14 residues. Germline CDR1 SGHKS, CDR2 YYEKEE (reference sequence). The germline V and J ends were trimmed by 4 bases and 0 bases, with 11 bases remaining between them.

CDR3 sequence (DNA): TGTGCCAGCAGCCACGGACTAGCGGGAGGGGGGGATGAGCAGTTCTTC. This codes for CASSHGLAGGGDEQFF. The chain recombines TRBV7-3 with TRBJ2-1; 15 bases map to TRBD2. The V gene's germline CDR1 is SGHTA and CDR2 FQGTGA. V was pared by 5 bases and J by 8 bases, with 7 bases of the junction left unmatched. CDR3 length: 16 residues.

The chain has TRBV6-1 and TRBJ2-5, with TRBD2 matching over 7 bases. Germline V lookup: CDR1 MNHNS, CDR2 SASEGT. The V gene end was trimmed by 2 bases and the J gene end by 5 bases; junction bases not matched to a gene: 8. This CDR3 spans 15 amino acids. CDR3: CASSENDGGSETQYF. CDR3 DNA sequence: TGTGCCAGCAGTGAAAATGACGGGGGGTCGGAGACCCAGTACTTC.

The rearrangement links TRBV30 to TRBJ2-7, with 7 bases that match TRBD2. Germline V lookup: CDR1 GTSNPN, CDR2 SVGIG (reference sequence). CDR3 length: 13 amino acids. The V gene end was trimmed by 2 bases and the J gene end by 4 bases; junction bases not matched to a gene: 5. The CDR3 loop reads CAWSTGLPYEQYF. The CDR3 DNA is TGTGCCTGGAGTACGGGACTACCATACGAGCAGTACTTC.

The rearrangement uses TRBV18 and TRBJ2-1; 12 bases fit TRBD2. J lost 1 base, V lost 6 bases, and 7 bases had no gene match. Germline CDR1 reads KGHSH; CDR2 reads LQKENI. The CDR3 loop spans 17 amino acids. This chain's CDR3 is CASSPTSGSFSYNEQFF. The CDR3 coding sequence is TGTGCCAGCTCGCCGACTAGCGGGAGTTTTTCCTACAATGAGCAGTTCTTC.

The chain has TRBV29-1 and TRBJ2-1; 11 nucleotides line up with TRBD2. The V gene end was trimmed by 6 bases and the J gene end by 9 bases; junction bases not matched to a gene: 7. The germline V gene has CDR1 SQVTM and CDR2 ANQGSEA. This CDR3 contains 13 residues. CDR3 nucleotides: TGCAGCGTAACTAGCGGGAGCGGTGGTGAGCAGTTCTTC. Translating gives CSVTSGSGGEQFF.

This chain uses TRBV6-6 with TRBJ2-1; 9 bases agree with TRBD1. CDR3 size: 16 residues. Germline lookup yields CDR1 MNHNY and CDR2 SVGAGI (reference sequence). J lost 5 bases, V lost 5 bases, and 10 bases had no gene match. The CDR3 nucleotides read TGTGCCAGCAGTCCGGGACAGGGCCGCCGGGACAATGAGCAGTTCTTC. Translation: CASSPGQGRRDNEQFF.

The DNA for the CDR3 is TGCAGTGCTAGTGGGGGAGTCACAGATACGCAGTATTTT. Protein: CSASGGVTDTQYF. This chain links TRBV20-1 with TRBJ2-3, with D perhaps being TRBD1 or TRBD2 (5 bases each). Germline V gene data show CDR1 as DFQATT and CDR2 as SNEGSKA (reference sequence). The CDR3 spans 13 residues. V shed 3 bases and J shed 2 bases, with 9 bases lying between them.

The chain couples TRBV6-5 to TRBJ2-7; 7 nucleotides line up with TRBD1. V was clipped by 6 bases and J by 4 bases; unmatched bases: 9. The CDR3 is made up of 14 amino acids. In germline, CDR1 is MNHEY, CDR2 SVGAGI. The CDR3 loop reads CASRVGTDGYEQYF. For the CDR3, the DNA is TGTGCCAGCAGGGTCGGGACAGACGGGTACGAGCAGTACTTC.

The rearrangement joins TRBV18 to TRBJ2-5, with TRBD1 matching 8 bases. The CDR3 has 14 amino acids. V lost 5 bases and J lost 4; bases outside the gene matches: 6. Germline V gene sequence: CDR1 KGHSH, CDR2 LQKENI. CDR3 loop: CASSSGQGGETQYF. CDR3 nucleotides: TGTGCCAGCTCATCTGGACAGGGAGGAGAGACCCAGTACTTC.

V usage is TRBV6-6 and J usage is TRBJ2-7; 11 nucleotides line up with TRBD2. The CDR3 runs 14 residues. Germline lookup yields CDR1 MNHNY and CDR2 SVGAGI (reference sequence). Trimming at V came to 5 bases and at J to 6 bases, leaving 6 bases not matched to a gene. CDR3 sequence: CASSTTSGMSEQYF. For the CDR3, the DNA is TGTGCCAGCAGTACGACTAGCGGGATGAGCGAGCAGTACTTC.

The gene calls are TRBV7-2 and TRBJ1-6; the D gene is possibly TRBD1 (5 bases). The V gene lost 5 bases and the J gene lost 4 bases, with 15 bases spanning the gap. The germline V gene has CDR1 SGHTA and CDR2 FQGNSA. The CDR3 extends over 16 amino acids. The CDR3 DNA sequence: TGTGCCAGCAGCCCGCGTGGGGCAGCTTATAATTCACCCCTCCACTTT. Amino acid sequence: CASSPRGAAYNSPLHF.

The chain couples TRBV3-1 (or the pseudogene TRBV3-2) to TRBJ1-2, with 8 nucleotides matching TRBD1. Germline assignment: CDR1 LGHDT and CDR2 YNNKEL (reference sequence). V trimming: 6 bases; J trimming: 7 bases; junction bases outside the gene matches: 7. CDR3 length: 13 amino acids. The CDR3 spells CASSPDRGGGYTF. The DNA for the CDR3 is TGTGCCAGCAGTCCCGACAGGGGCGGTGGCTACACCTTC.

The rearrangement uses TRBV10-1 and TRBJ1-1, with unresolved D. Germline CDR1 WNHNN, CDR2 SYGVQD (reference sequence). This CDR3 has 13 residues. V gave up 6 bases and J gave up 7 bases, with 15 bases separating them. This CDR3 reads CASRREPEDEAFF. The CDR3 nucleotides read TGCGCCAGCAGGAGGGAACCAGAGGATGAAGCTTTCTTT.

The V gene is TRBV5-1, the J gene TRBJ2-7, with 7 positions matching TRBD1. Germline loops: CDR1 SGHRS, CDR2 YFSETQ. This CDR3 is 16 amino acids long. Germline trimming cut 4 bases from V and 0 bases from J; bases unmatched to any gene: 10. The CDR3 loop reads CASSPNWDSRSYEQYF. CDR3 in DNA: TGCGCCAGCAGCCCGAACTGGGACAGTCGCTCCTACGAGCAGTACTTC. The complete variable domain, with remaining parts taken from reference TRBV5-1 and TRBJ2-7, reads KAGVTQTPRYLIKTRGQQVTLSCSPISGHRSVSWYQQTPGQGLQFLFEYFSETQRNKGNFPGRFSGRQFSNSRSEMNVSTLELGDSALYLCASSPNWDSRSYEQYFGPGTRLTVT.